This T cell receptor (beta chain) came from a study of breast tumors, draining lymph nodes, adjacent tissues. This CDR3 has 16 amino acids. V dropped 7 bases and J dropped 10 bases, with 23 bases sitting between them. Germline values: CDR1 SNHLY, CDR2 FYNNEI. TCRdb analysed the multiplex PCR reads with MiXCR anew, one entry per CDR3 protein. The data contain some 47,000 distinct CDR3 sequences, roughly 39% of them singletons. This clonotype was seen ten or more times. The chain joins TRBV2 to TRBJ1-6, with TRBD1 as a possible D gene (5 bases). The sequenced sample was breast tumor tissue. The receptor's source is a female donor with breast cancer. Some clones in this sample may be carry-over from other donors' samples. The CDR3 loop is CASITQRSDWGSPLHF. The CDR3, as DNA: TGTGCCAGCATTACCCAGCGCAGCGACTGGGGGTCACCCCTCCACTTT. The variable domain in full, completed from reference TRBV2 and TRBJ1-6, reads EPEVTQTPSHQVTQMGQEVILRCVPISNHLYFYWYRQILGQKVEFLVSFYNNEISEKSEIFDDQFSVERPDGSNFTLKIRSTKLEDSAMYFCASITQRSDWGSPLHFGNGTRLTVT.